This paragraph covers one TCR beta chain sequence. Its antigen is undetermined. V trimming: 4 bases; J trimming: 4 bases; junction bases outside the gene matches: 10. The germline CDR1 and CDR2 sequences are SGHRS and YFSETQ. The CDR3 consists of 16 residues. This sample is part of a study of CD8 T cells in Susac syndrome. Study findings and constraints: The study's TCR sequencing and HLA analysis covered a relatively small number of individuals, and the study acknowledged this.

The authors negatively isolated CD8+ and CD4+ T cells and FACS-enriched TEMRA cells. Random hexamers primed reverse transcription of about 0.45 to 1 ug RNA. By means of immunoSEQ multiplex PCR, TCR beta CDR3 spanning 54 Vbeta and 13 Jbeta underwent amplification. TCRdb reprocessed the immunoSEQ multiplex PCR reads with MiXCR, giving one entry per CDR3 protein. This sample yields over 150,000 distinct CDR3 sequences, of which around 96% are seen a single time; 0.093% belongs to the top ten. The sequence was obtained from a human donor with multiple sclerosis. The rearrangement links TRBV5-1 to TRBJ1-2, with 10 bases identical to TRBD1. Sequenced input: CD4+ T cells from PBMCs. In DNA, the CDR3 is TGCGCCAGCAGCCCCCACGGACAGGGGGGCGCCTATGGCTACACCTTC. It specifies CASSPHGQGGAYGYTF.